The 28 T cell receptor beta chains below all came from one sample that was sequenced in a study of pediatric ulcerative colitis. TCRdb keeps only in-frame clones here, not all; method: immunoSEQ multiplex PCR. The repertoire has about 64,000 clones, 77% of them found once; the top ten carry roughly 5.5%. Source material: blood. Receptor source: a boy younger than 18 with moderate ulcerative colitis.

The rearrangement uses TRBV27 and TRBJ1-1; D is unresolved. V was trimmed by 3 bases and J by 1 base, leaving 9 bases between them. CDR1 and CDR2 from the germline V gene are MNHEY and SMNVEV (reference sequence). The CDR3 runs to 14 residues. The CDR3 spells CASSFNTRNTEAFF. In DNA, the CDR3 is TGTGCCAGCAGTTTTAATACGAGGAACACTGAAGCTTTCTTT.

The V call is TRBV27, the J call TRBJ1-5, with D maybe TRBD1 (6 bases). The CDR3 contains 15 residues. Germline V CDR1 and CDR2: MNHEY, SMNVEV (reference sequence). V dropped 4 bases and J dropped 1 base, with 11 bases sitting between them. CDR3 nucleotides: TGTGCCAGCAGTTCGGGGGGCAGGAGCAATCAGCCCCAGCATTTT. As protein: CASSSGGRSNQPQHF.

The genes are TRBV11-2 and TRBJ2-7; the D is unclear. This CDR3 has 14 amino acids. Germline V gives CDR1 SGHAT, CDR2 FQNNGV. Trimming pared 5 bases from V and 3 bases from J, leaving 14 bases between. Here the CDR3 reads CASSQTRLNYEQYF. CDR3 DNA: TGTGCCAGCAGCCAGACCCGACTTAACTACGAGCAGTACTTC. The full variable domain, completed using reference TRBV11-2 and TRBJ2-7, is EAGVAQSPRYKIIEKRQSVAFWCNPISGHATLYWYQQILGQGPKLLIQFQNNGVVDDSQLPKDRFSAERLKGVDSTLKIQPAKLEDSAVYLCASSQTRLNYEQYFGPGTRLTVT.

The CDR3 loop reads CASSLRDTNYGYTF. The CDR3 coding sequence is TGTGCCAGCAGTTTAAGGGACACAAACTATGGCTACACCTTC. This chain links TRBV27 with TRBJ1-2; D perhaps matches TRBD1 (6 bases). Trimming removed 2 bases from V and 2 bases from J, with 9 bases in between. CDR1 is MNHEY and CDR2 is SMNVEV in the germline V gene (reference sequence). This CDR3 contains 14 residues.

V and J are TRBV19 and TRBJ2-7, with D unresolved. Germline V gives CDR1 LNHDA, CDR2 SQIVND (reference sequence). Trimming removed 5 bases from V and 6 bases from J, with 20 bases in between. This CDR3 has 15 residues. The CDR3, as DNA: TGTGCCAGTAGTGCCCCTTTACCCCCCGTACTCGAGCAGTACTTC. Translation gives CASSAPLPPVLEQYF.

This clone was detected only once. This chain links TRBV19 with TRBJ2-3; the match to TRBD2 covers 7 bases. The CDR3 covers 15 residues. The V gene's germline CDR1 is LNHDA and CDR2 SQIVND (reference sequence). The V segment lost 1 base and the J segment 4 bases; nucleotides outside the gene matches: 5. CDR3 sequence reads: CASSIGAGEADTQYF. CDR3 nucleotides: TGTGCCAGTAGTATAGGCGCGGGGGAGGCAGATACGCAGTATTTT.

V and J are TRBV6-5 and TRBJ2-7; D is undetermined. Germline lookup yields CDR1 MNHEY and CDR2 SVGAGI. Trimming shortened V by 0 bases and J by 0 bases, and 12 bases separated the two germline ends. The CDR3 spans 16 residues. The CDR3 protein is CASSYSISSTSYEQYF. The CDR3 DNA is TGTGCCAGCAGTTACTCGATCAGTAGCACCTCCTACGAGCAGTACTTC.

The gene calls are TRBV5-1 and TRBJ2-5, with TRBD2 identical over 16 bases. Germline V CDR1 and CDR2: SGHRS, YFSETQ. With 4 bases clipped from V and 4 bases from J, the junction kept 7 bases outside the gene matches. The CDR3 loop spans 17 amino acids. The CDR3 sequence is CASSTGTSGRVGETQYF. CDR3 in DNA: TGCGCCAGCAGCACCGGGACTAGCGGGAGGGTTGGAGAGACCCAGTACTTC.

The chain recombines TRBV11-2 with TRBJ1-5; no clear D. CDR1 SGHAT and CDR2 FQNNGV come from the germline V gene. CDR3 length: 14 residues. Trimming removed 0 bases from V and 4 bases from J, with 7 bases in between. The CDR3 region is CASSLENVNQPQHF. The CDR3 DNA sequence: TGTGCCAGCAGCTTAGAGAACGTAAATCAGCCCCAGCATTTT.

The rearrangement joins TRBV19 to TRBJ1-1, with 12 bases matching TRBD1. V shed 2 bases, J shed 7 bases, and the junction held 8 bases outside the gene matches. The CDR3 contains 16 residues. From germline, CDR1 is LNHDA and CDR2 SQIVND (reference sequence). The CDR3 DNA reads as TGTGCCAGTAGTATACCCGGGACAGGGGGCACTGGTGAAGCTTTCTTT. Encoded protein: CASSIPGTGGTGEAFF.

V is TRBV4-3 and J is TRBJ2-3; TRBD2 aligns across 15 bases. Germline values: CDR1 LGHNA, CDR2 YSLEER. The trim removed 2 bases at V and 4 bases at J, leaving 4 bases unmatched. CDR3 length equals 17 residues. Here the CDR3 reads CASSQWTSGRASDTQYF. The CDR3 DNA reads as TGCGCCAGCAGCCAATGGACTAGCGGGAGGGCCTCAGATACGCAGTATTTT.

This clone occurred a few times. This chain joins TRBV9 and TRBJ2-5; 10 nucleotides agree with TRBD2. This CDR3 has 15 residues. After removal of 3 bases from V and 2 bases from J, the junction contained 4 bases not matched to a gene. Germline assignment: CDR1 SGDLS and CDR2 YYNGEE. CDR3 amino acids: CASSASSGRQETQYF. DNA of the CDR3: TGTGCCAGCAGCGCTTCTAGCGGGAGACAAGAGACCCAGTACTTC.

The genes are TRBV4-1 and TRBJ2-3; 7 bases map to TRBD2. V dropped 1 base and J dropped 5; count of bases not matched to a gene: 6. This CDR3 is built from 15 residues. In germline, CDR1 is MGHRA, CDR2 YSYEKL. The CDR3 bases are TGCGCCAGCAGCCAAGTTTATGGGAGGGAAGATACGCAGTATTTT. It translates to CASSQVYGREDTQYF.

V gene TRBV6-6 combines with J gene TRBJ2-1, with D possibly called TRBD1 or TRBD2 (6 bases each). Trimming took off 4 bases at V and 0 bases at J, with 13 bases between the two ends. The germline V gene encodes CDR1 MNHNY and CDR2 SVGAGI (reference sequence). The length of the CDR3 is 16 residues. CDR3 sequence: CASSFSEGVSYNEQFF. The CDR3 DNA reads TGTGCCAGCAGTTTTTCGGAGGGGGTCTCCTACAATGAGCAGTTCTTC.

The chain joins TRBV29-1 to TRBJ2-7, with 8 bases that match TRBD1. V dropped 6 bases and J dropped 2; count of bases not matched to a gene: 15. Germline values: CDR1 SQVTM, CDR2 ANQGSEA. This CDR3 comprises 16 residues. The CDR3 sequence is CSVLGTEGQDTYEQYF. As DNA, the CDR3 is TGCAGCGTATTAGGCACAGAGGGACAGGACACCTACGAGCAGTACTTC.

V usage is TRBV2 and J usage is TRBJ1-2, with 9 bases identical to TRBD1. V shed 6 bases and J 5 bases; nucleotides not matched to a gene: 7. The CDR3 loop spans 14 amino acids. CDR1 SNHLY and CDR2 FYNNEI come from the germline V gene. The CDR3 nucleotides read TGTGCCAGCAGGGGGGACAGGGAGAGATATGGCTACACCTTC. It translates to CASRGDRERYGYTF.

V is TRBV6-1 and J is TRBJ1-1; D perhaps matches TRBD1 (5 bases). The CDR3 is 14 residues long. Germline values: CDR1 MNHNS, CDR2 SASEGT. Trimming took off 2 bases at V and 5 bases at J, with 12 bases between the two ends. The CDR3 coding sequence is TGTGCCAGCAGTGAATCGGGGCGAAGGACTGAAGCTTTCTTT. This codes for CASSESGRRTEAFF.

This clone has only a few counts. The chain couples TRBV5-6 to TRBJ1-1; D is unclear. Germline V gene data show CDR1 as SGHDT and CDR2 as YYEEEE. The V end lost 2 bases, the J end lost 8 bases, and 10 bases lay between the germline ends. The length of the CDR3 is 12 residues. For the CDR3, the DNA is TGTGCCAGCAGCTTAACTGCGGGCGAAGCTTTCTTT. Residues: CASSLTAGEAFF. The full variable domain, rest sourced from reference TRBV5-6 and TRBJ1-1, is DAGVTQSPTHLIKTRGQQVTLRCSPKSGHDTVSWYQQALGQGPQFIFQYYEEEERQRGNFPDRFSGHQFPNYSSELNVNALLLGDSALYLCASSLTAGEAFFGQGTRLTVV.

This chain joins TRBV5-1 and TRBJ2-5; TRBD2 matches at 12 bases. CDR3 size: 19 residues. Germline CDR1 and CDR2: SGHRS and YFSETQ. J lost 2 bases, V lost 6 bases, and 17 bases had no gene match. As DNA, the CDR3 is TGCGCCAGCACCCCAGGTGCTAGCGGGGGGGTGGGCGGACAAGAGACCCAGTACTTC. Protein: CASTPGASGGVGGQETQYF.

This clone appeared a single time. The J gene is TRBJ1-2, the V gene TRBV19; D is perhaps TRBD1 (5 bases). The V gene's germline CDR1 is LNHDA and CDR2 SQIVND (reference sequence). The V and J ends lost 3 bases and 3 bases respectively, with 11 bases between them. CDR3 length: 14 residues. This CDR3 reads CASSMGRDDYGYTF. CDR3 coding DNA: TGTGCCAGTAGTATGGGCAGGGACGACTATGGCTACACCTTC.

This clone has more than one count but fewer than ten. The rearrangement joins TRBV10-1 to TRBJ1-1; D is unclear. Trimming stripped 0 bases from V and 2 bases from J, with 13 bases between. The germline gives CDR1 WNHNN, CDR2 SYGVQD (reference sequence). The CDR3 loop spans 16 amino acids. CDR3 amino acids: CASSESASGSNTEAFF. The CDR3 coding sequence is TGCGCCAGCAGTGAGTCGGCTAGTGGGTCCAACACTGAAGCTTTCTTT.

CDR3 DNA: TGTGCCAGCAGCCAAGCTAGCGGGAGGGGCTCCTACAATGAGCAGTTCTTC. Translating gives CASSQASGRGSYNEQFF. The chain carries TRBV4-2 and TRBJ2-1; TRBD2 aligns across 12 bases. The germline V gene encodes CDR1 LGHNA and CDR2 YNFKEQ. This CDR3 contains 17 residues. Trimming at V came to 1 base and at J to 0 bases, leaving 1 base not matched to a gene.

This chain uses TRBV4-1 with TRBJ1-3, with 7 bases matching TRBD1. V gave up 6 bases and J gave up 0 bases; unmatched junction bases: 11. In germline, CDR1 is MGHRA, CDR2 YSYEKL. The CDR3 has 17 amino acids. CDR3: CASSRQGLILSGNTIYF. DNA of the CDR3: TGCGCCAGCAGTAGACAGGGACTGATACTCTCTGGAAACACCATATATTTT.

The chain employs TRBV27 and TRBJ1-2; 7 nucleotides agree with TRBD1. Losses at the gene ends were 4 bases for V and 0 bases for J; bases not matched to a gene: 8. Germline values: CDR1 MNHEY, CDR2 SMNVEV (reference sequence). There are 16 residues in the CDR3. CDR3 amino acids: CASSSATGRANYGYTF. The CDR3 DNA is TGTGCCAGCAGTTCTGCGACAGGGCGAGCTAACTATGGCTACACCTTC.

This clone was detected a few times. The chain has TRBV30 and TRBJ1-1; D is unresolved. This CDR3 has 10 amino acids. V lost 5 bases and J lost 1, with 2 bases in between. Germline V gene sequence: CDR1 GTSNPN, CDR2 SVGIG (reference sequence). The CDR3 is CAWQNTEAFF. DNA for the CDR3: TGTGCCTGGCAGAACACTGAAGCTTTCTTT.

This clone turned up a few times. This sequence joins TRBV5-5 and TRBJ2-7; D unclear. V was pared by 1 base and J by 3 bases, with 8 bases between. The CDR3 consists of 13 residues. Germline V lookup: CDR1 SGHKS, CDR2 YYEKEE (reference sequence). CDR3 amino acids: CASSLIRSYEQYF. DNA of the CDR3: TGTGCCAGCAGCTTGATACGGAGCTACGAGCAGTACTTC. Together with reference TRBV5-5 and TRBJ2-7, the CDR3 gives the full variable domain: DAGVTQSPTHLIKTRGQQVTLRCSPISGHKSVSWYQQVLGQGPQFIFQYYEKEERGRGNFPDRFSARQFPNYSSELNVNALLLGDSALYLCASSLIRSYEQYFGPGTRLTVT.

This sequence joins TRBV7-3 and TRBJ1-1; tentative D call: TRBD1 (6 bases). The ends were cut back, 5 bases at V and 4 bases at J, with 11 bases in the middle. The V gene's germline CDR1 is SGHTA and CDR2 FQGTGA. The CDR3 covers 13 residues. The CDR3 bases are TGTGCCAGCAGCACAACAGGGCGCACTGAAGCTTTCTTT. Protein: CASSTTGRTEAFF.

The CDR3 DNA reads as TGTGCCAGCACCACCTCGACAGGGGGCCATAGTGAGCAGTTCTTC. This sequence encodes CASTTSTGGHSEQFF. This rearrangement joins TRBV7-3 to TRBJ2-1, with 10 bases aligning to TRBD1. The germline gives CDR1 SGHTA, CDR2 FQGTGA. Trimming removed 7 bases from V and 9 bases from J; junction bases left unmatched: 12. CDR3 length: 15 amino acids. The full variable domain, with the rest looked up from reference TRBV7-3 and TRBJ2-1, is GAGVSQTPSNKVTEKGKYVELRCDPISGHTALYWYRQSLGQGPEFLIYFQGTGAADDSGLPNDRFFAVRPEGSVSTLKIQRTERGDSAVYLCASTTSTGGHSEQFFGPGTRLTVL.